The rows below give T cell receptor beta chains drawn from one sample of a study of early stage breast cancer tumors. Some clones are missing from TCRdb's copy, which holds only in-frame ones; the method was immunoSEQ multiplex PCR. The sample includes under 2,000 clones, about 76% of them seen just once. The sample comprised normal breast tissue next to the tumor. The receptors come from a person between 65 and 80 years old with breast cancer. Both conserved end residues are part of each CDR3. Fields, in order: J gene, CDR3 length, D gene, V gene, clone size, CDR3 protein, CDR3 DNA. The D gene is left open where the match is weak. Clone size, where shown, is once, few, many, or a class for clones that have expanded.

TRBJ1-1	16	NA	TRBV19	NA	CASSSRLGAVNTEAFF	TGTGCCAGTAGTTCTCGCTTGGGGGCGGTGAACACTGAAGCTTTCTTT
TRBJ2-2	17	TRBD1	TRBV7-3	NA	CASSLTPGTVNTGELFF	TGTGCCAGCAGCTTAACTCCTGGGACAGTGAACACCGGGGAGCTGTTTTTT
TRBJ1-6	17	NA	TRBV5-5	NA	CASSLNDRPRYNSPLHF	TGTGCCAGCAGCCTAAACGACAGGCCCCGATATAATTCACCCCTCCACTTT
TRBJ2-1	12	NA	TRBV7-9	NA	CASSLQGNEQFF	TGTGCCAGCAGTTTGCAGGGAAATGAGCAGTTCTTC
TRBJ2-7	13	NA	TRBV9	NA	CASSPDSSYEQYF	TGTGCCAGCAGCCCAGACAGCTCCTACGAGCAGTACTTC
TRBJ1-5	15	TRBD1	TRBV6-1	NA	CASSPRTGGNQPQHF	TGTGCCAGCAGTCCTAGGACAGGGGGCAATCAGCCCCAGCATTTT
TRBJ1-5	15	NA	TRBV28	large	CASSFWGGSNQPQHF	TGTGCCAGCAGTTTTTGGGGGGGCAGCAATCAGCCCCAGCATTTT
TRBJ2-5	15	TRBD1	TRBV10-3	NA	CAISGRTGLQETQYF	TGTGCCATCAGTGGGCGGACAGGATTGCAAGAGACCCAGTACTTC
TRBJ2-7	14	NA	TRBV2	once	CASSEGQAGYEQYF	TGTGCCAGCAGTGAAGGGCAGGCCGGCTACGAGCAGTACTTC
TRBJ1-2	15	NA	TRBV5-1	NA	CASSPGHQANYGYTF	TGCGCCAGCAGCCCCGGACACCAAGCTAACTATGGCTACACCTTC
TRBJ1-4	15	NA	TRBV7-9	NA	CASSLADRSNEKLFF	TGTGCCAGCAGCTTAGCGGACAGATCTAATGAAAAACTGTTTTTT
TRBJ2-5	16	NA	TRBV15	NA	CATSPNTGSTEETQYF	TGTGCCACCAGCCCAAACACCGGGAGCACCGAAGAGACCCAGTACTTC
TRBJ2-2	16	TRBD1	TRBV5-1	NA	CASSPVDRAGAGELFF	TGCGCCAGCAGCCCAGTGGACAGGGCCGGAGCCGGGGAGCTGTTTTTT
TRBJ1-1	14	TRBD1	TRBV19	NA	CASSLRTGRTEAFF	TGTGCCAGTAGCCTTCGGACAGGGAGGACTGAAGCTTTCTTT
TRBJ2-7	13	NA	TRBV7-7	once	CASSPSAEGEQYF	TGTGCCAGCAGCCCGTCGGCGGAGGGCGAGCAGTACTTC
TRBJ1-1	14	NA	TRBV6-4	NA	CASRGGADSAEAFF	TGTGCCAGCAGAGGGGGGGCCGACAGCGCTGAAGCTTTCTTT
TRBJ1-5	14	NA	TRBV7-8	few	CASSSGQPNQPQHF	TGTGCCAGCAGCTCCGGACAGCCGAATCAGCCCCAGCATTTT
TRBJ2-1	12	TRBD1	TRBV5-1	few	CASSQGAVEQFF	TGCGCCAGCAGCCAGGGGGCAGTTGAGCAGTTCTTC
TRBJ1-2	15	TRBD1	TRBV5-1	NA	CASSSRTGDPYGYTF	TGCGCCAGCAGCTCACGAACAGGGGATCCGTATGGCTACACCTTC
TRBJ1-1	13	NA	TRBV18	NA	CASSLGGDTEAFF	TGTGCCAGCTCACTAGGGGGGGACACTGAAGCTTTCTTT
TRBJ2-1	13	NA	TRBV11-2	NA	CASSPWAGNEQFF	TGTGCCAGCAGCCCTTGGGCGGGAAATGAGCAGTTCTTC
TRBJ1-2	14	TRBD1	TRBV27	few	CASSPRQGGYGYTF	TGTGCCAGCAGTCCCAGACAGGGGGGTTATGGCTACACCTTC
TRBJ2-7	15	NA	TRBV2	NA	CASRPDRRSSYEQYF	TGTGCCAGCAGACCGGACAGAAGGAGCTCCTACGAGCAGTACTTC
TRBJ2-7	14	NA	TRBV7-9	NA	CASSLVPGSYEQYF	TGTGCCAGCAGCTTAGTCCCAGGGTCCTACGAGCAGTACTTC
TRBJ1-1	13	NA	TRBV13	NA	CASSLEGRGSAFF	TGTGCCAGCAGCTTAGAGGGCAGGGGTTCGGCTTTCTTT
TRBJ2-2	15	TRBD2	TRBV4-2	NA	CASSRGTSDTGELFF	TGTGCCAGCAGCCGAGGGACTAGCGACACCGGGGAGCTGTTTTTT
TRBJ1-6	15	TRBD1	TRBV7-8	NA	CASSLWTGRDSPLHF	TGTGCCAGCAGCCTCTGGACAGGGAGAGATTCACCCCTCCACTTT
TRBJ1-6	15	NA	TRBV9	NA	CASSVGEGSRSPLHF	TGTGCCAGCAGCGTTGGTGAAGGGAGTAGGTCACCCCTCCACTTT
TRBJ1-2	13	TRBD1	TRBV30	NA	CAWRRTGTGPGAF	TGTGCCTGGCGCCGAACCGGGACAGGGCCAGGGGCCTTC
TRBJ2-3	16	TRBD2	TRBV5-4	NA	CASSLQRGDRTDTQYF	TGTGCCAGCAGCTTGCAGCGGGGGGACCGCACAGATACGCAGTATTTT
TRBJ2-5	13	TRBD1	TRBV7-7	NA	CASSPGQLATQYF	TGTGCCAGCAGCCCGGGACAGCTAGCGACCCAGTACTTC
TRBJ2-1	17	NA	TRBV5-1	NA	CASSLPRKQKPDNEQFF	TGCGCCAGCAGCTTGCCGAGGAAACAAAAACCGGACAATGAGCAGTTCTTC
TRBJ2-1	13	TRBD2	TRBV2	NA	CASTAGGLNEQFF	TGTGCCAGCACAGCGGGGGGCCTCAATGAGCAGTTCTTC
TRBJ2-7	16	TRBD2	TRBV6-5	NA	CASSSPPLAGTGEQYF	TGTGCCAGCAGTTCCCCTCCCCTAGCGGGGACGGGGGAGCAGTACTTC
TRBJ2-2	14	TRBD1	TRBV2	NA	CASKEDRGTGELFF	TGTGCCAGCAAGGAGGACAGGGGGACCGGGGAGCTGTTTTTT
TRBJ2-1	16	TRBD2	TRBV7-3	NA	CASSLMAGGPAGEQFF	TGTGCCAGCAGCTTAATGGCGGGGGGGCCGGCTGGTGAGCAGTTCTTC
TRBJ2-7	13	NA	TRBV19	NA	CAPSYSSSYEQYF	TGTGCTCCCTCTTACTCTTCGAGCTACGAGCAGTACTTC
TRBJ1-1	14	TRBD1	TRBV6-5	NA	CASSRDRGRTEAFF	TGTGCCAGCAGTCGCGACAGGGGTCGGACTGAAGCTTTCTTT